These T cell receptor beta chains were read from a single sample in a study of lymphopenia after photon versus proton radiotherapy. Clones were read by immunoSEQ multiplex PCR, and TCRdb kept only the in-frame ones, dropping some. This table holds over 50,000 clones, approximately 83% found once. The starting material was peripheral blood, obtained from a patient treated with photon-based radiotherapy. The receptors shown here come from a man aged 40-55 years with gastric cancer. The CDR3 runs from the conserved cysteine through the conserved F or W. The D gene is left open where the match is weak. Expanded clones are given a class, and other clones once, few, many or no size at all.

V	size	J	D	CDR3	DNA
TRBV2	-	TRBJ2-2	-	CASTPGPDRISTGELFF	TGTGCCAGCACCCCGGGGCCCGACAGAATTTCCACCGGGGAGCTGTTTTTT
TRBV19	-	TRBJ1-6	-	CASSILEGNSPLHF	TGTGCCAGTAGTATATTGGAAGGTAATTCACCCCTCCACTTT
TRBV21-1	-	TRBJ2-5	-	CASSKRSIQETQYF	TGTGCCAGCAGCAAGAGGTCTATCCAAGAGACCCAGTACTTC
TRBV10-3	-	TRBJ2-3	-	CAIAASGSGDTQYF	TGTGCCATCGCGGCGAGCGGGTCGGGAGATACGCAGTATTTT
TRBV7-3	-	TRBJ2-3	-	CASSLSPGVSTDTQYF	TGTGCCAGCAGCTTATCTCCGGGGGTCAGCACAGATACGCAGTATTTT
TRBV18	-	TRBJ2-5	-	CASSPYPAQETQYF	TGTGCCAGCTCACCTTACCCGGCCCAAGAGACCCAGTACTTC
TRBV28	once	TRBJ2-1	-	CASSSTQEQFF	TGTGCCAGCAGTTCCACACAGGAGCAGTTCTTC
TRBV27	-	TRBJ1-1	-	CASSFRQIGTEAFF	TGTGCCAGCAGTTTTCGGCAGATCGGCACTGAAGCTTTCTTT
TRBV9	-	TRBJ2-2	-	CASSFARDPRNTGELFF	TGTGCCAGCAGCTTTGCGAGGGATCCCAGGAACACCGGGGAGCTGTTTTTT
TRBV18	-	TRBJ2-1	-	CASSPTNGIIGEFF	TGTGCCAGCTCACCAACTAATGGGATAATAGGGGAGTTCTTC
TRBV5-1	-	TRBJ1-5	-	CASSPAGGNQPQHF	TGCGCCAGCTCGCCTGCGGGGGGGAATCAGCCCCAGCATTTT
TRBV6-1	medium-sized	TRBJ1-2	TRBD1	CASSEGDRGSVGYTF	TGTGCCAGCAGTGAAGGCGACAGGGGATCGGTTGGCTACACCTTC
TRBV5-6	once	TRBJ1-4	-	CASSLFTRVEEKLFF	TGTGCCAGCAGCTTGTTTACGAGGGTAGAAGAAAAACTGTTTTTT
TRBV19	-	TRBJ1-5	TRBD1	CASRDRGTPQHF	TGTGCCAGTAGGGACAGGGGGACGCCCCAGCATTTT
TRBV5-4	-	TRBJ2-3	TRBD1	CASSPGLDRGRDTQYF	TGTGCCAGCAGCCCTGGTCTCGACAGGGGACGCGATACGCAGTATTTT
TRBV9	-	TRBJ2-3	-	CASSAVGSTDTQYF	TGTGCCAGCAGCGCCGTCGGTAGCACAGATACGCAGTATTTT
TRBV5-1	few	TRBJ1-1	-	CASSLAVSNPEAFF	TGCGCCAGCAGCTTGGCAGTGTCAAACCCTGAAGCTTTCTTT
TRBV5-4	-	TRBJ1-6	-	CASSARLGQGNSPLHF	TGTGCCAGCAGCGCCCGATTGGGACAAGGAAATTCACCCCTCCACTTT
TRBV28	-	TRBJ1-1	-	CAIISARDTEAFF	TGTGCCATCATCAGCGCCAGGGACACTGAAGCTTTCTTT
TRBV7-3	-	TRBJ2-3	-	CASSRSVGTQYF	TGTGCCAGCAGCCGCTCGGTTGGTACGCAGTATTTT
TRBV13	-	TRBJ2-3	TRBD2	CASSEGLPARSTDTQYF	TGTGCCAGCAGCGAGGGACTACCGGCGCGTAGCACAGATACGCAGTATTTT
TRBV29-1	-	TRBJ2-7	-	CSGSGTSGDEQYF	TGCAGCGGATCCGGGACGTCCGGGGACGAGCAGTACTTC
TRBV7-2	once	TRBJ2-2	TRBD2	CASSLGLAGTNGELFF	TGTGCCAGCAGCTTAGGCCTAGCCGGGACTAACGGGGAGCTGTTTTTT
TRBV7-2	-	TRBJ1-2	-	CASSLGLEDYGYTF	TGTGCCAGCAGCTTGGGGCTAGAAGACTATGGCTACACCTTC
TRBV15	once	TRBJ2-5	TRBD2	CATSSAVAGNQETQYF	TGTGCCACCTCCTCCGCAGTAGCGGGGAACCAAGAGACCCAGTACTTC
TRBV18	few	TRBJ2-7	TRBD1	CASSPGVGAAGGLGEQYF	TGTGCCAGCTCACCTGGGGTTGGCGCGGCAGGGGGCTTAGGCGAGCAGTACTTC
TRBV11-2	once	TRBJ2-7	TRBD2	CASSFGLAGGYEQYF	TGTGCCAGCAGCTTCGGACTAGCGGGGGGCTACGAGCAGTACTTC
TRBV6-6	few	TRBJ1-2	TRBD1	CASSYSDRGNYGYTF	TGTGCCAGCAGTTACTCGGACAGGGGGAACTATGGCTACACCTTC
TRBV4-3	-	TRBJ2-5	-	CASSQGKGTGETQYF	TGCGCCAGCAGCCAAGGAAAGGGGACGGGAGAGACCCAGTACTTC
TRBV2	once	TRBJ1-6	-	CASSEYGSSYNSPLHF	TGTGCCAGCAGTGAATACGGAAGCTCCTATAATTCACCCCTCCACTTT
TRBV30	-	TRBJ2-1	-	CAWRGGRVAYNEQFF	TGTGCCTGGAGAGGGGGGCGGGTAGCCTACAATGAGCAGTTCTTC
TRBV4-3	-	TRBJ2-2	-	CASSQEGRGELFF	TGCGCCAGCAGCCAAGAAGGCAGGGGGGAGCTGTTTTTT
TRBV12-5	-	TRBJ1-5	-	CASGSDTQRGQPQHF	TGTGCTAGTGGCTCGGACACCCAAAGGGGGCAGCCCCAGCATTTT
TRBV5-4	-	TRBJ2-3	TRBD2	CASSRLAGGFTDTQYF	TGTGCCAGCAGTCGTCTAGCGGGGGGATTCACAGATACGCAGTATTTT
TRBV6-6	-	TRBJ2-4	TRBD2	CASIGGAGNIQYF	TGTGCCAGCATCGGGGGGGCTGGGAACATTCAGTACTTC
TRBV4-2	-	TRBJ2-7	TRBD1	CASSQGQGPEYEQYF	TGTGCCAGCAGCCAAGGACAGGGTCCAGAGTACGAGCAGTACTTC
TRBV11-2	-	TRBJ2-1	-	CASSFSVNEQFF	TGTGCCAGCAGCTTTAGCGTGAATGAGCAGTTCTTC
TRBV30	few	TRBJ1-1	-	CAYEGGVNTEAFF	TGTGCCTACGAGGGAGGGGTTAACACTGAAGCTTTCTTT
TRBV7-7	-	TRBJ1-5	TRBD1	CASSPGGGQPQHF	TGTGCCAGCAGCCCAGGGGGCGGTCAGCCCCAGCATTTT
TRBV7-2	-	TRBJ1-2	-	CASSLARLEGGYTF	TGTGCCAGCAGCTTAGCACGCCTGGAGGGTGGCTACACCTTC
TRBV19	-	TRBJ2-2	-	CASSIGAAGGTGELFF	TGTGCCAGTAGTATAGGGGCAGCCGGAGGGACCGGGGAGCTGTTTTTT
TRBV6-5	-	TRBJ2-5	-	CASSYSRSSGTQYF	TGTGCCAGCAGTTACTCGCGATCATCTGGGACCCAGTACTTC
TRBV5-1	-	TRBJ1-5	TRBD1	CASSLGAGGPNQPQHF	TGCGCCAGCAGCTTGGGGGCAGGGGGCCCGAATCAGCCCCAGCATTTT
TRBV27	-	TRBJ2-7	TRBD1	CASIPQTGHEQYF	TGTGCCAGCATACCACAGACAGGGCACGAGCAGTACTTC
TRBV25-1	-	TRBJ1-1	-	CASSRQMNTEAFF	TGTGCCAGCAGTAGACAAATGAACACTGAAGCTTTCTTT
TRBV7-6	-	TRBJ1-2	TRBD1	CASSLAGGTDHGYTF	TGTGCCAGCAGCTTAGCAGGGGGGACAGACCATGGCTACACCTTC
TRBV30	few	TRBJ1-6	TRBD1	CAWSHPRTGRANSPLHF	TGTGCCTGGAGTCACCCCCGGACAGGGAGGGCTAATTCACCCCTCCACTTT
TRBV6-6	-	TRBJ1-4	-	CASTWGQDRPNEKLFF	TGTGCCAGCACTTGGGGGCAAGACAGGCCCAATGAAAAACTGTTTTTT
TRBV19	-	TRBJ1-2	TRBD1	CAGGEHGQGLSGYTF	TGTGCCGGAGGGGAGCACGGACAGGGCTTAAGTGGCTACACCTTC
TRBV18	-	TRBJ2-2	-	CASSPERTVTGELFF	TGTGCCAGCTCACCAGAACGGACAGTCACCGGGGAGCTGTTTTTT
TRBV19	few	TRBJ1-5	-	CASMSRDLSNQPQHF	TGTGCCAGTATGAGCCGGGACCTTAGCAATCAGCCCCAGCATTTT
TRBV15	-	TRBJ2-5	-	CATSRGPGQQETQYF	TGTGCCACCAGCAGAGGCCCCGGACAGCAAGAGACCCAGTACTTC
TRBV4-1	-	TRBJ2-7	-	CASSQRDGRLSPYEQYF	TGCGCCAGCAGCCAGCGGGACGGAAGATTATCTCCCTACGAGCAGTACTTC